These 6 T cell receptor beta chains share one sample of origin, sequenced in a study of identical twins. TCRdb re-analysed the 5' RACE reads in MiXCR, keeping a single row per CDR3 protein. Here the sample spans nearly 900,000 distinct CDR3 sequences, 12% being singletons. A further study also used this sample, focusing on yellow fever vaccine responses in identical twins.

Sequences were obtained from PBMCs. The receptors stem from a woman aged 18-29 years in good health.

There are many counts of this clonotype. The chain joins TRBV5-1 to TRBJ2-5; the D gene is possibly TRBD1 (6 bases). Trimming took 1 base from V and 5 from J, leaving 18 bases between them. Germline loops: CDR1 SGHRS, CDR2 YFSETQ. CDR3 length equals 16 residues. The CDR3 loop reads CASSLSGTQNWETQYF. The CDR3 DNA is TGCGCCAGCAGCTTGTCCGGGACACAAAACTGGGAGACCCAGTACTTC. The full variable domain, in which reference TRBV5-1 and TRBJ2-5 provide the parts outside the CDR3, is KAGVTQTPRYLIKTRGQQVTLSCSPISGHRSVSWYQQTPGQGLQFLFEYFSETQRNKGNFPGRFSGRQFSNSRSEMNVSTLELGDSALYLCASSLSGTQNWETQYFGPGTRLLVL.

This chain links TRBV7-2 with TRBJ2-5; perhaps TRBD2 as D (6 bases). Germline V CDR1 and CDR2: SGHTA, FQGNSA. V gave up 2 bases and J gave up 6 bases, with 22 bases separating them. The CDR3 contains 17 residues. The CDR3 protein is CASSLSGRGLTLQTQYF. The CDR3 DNA sequence: TGTGCCAGCAGCTTATCCGGGCGGGGACTTACCCTCCAGACCCAGTACTTC.

In its sample, this clonotype was seen a few times. V is TRBV27 and J is TRBJ2-3, with D perhaps TRBD2 (6 bases). The CDR3 spans 13 residues. Germline V gives CDR1 MNHEY, CDR2 SMNVEV (reference sequence). Between the trimmed V and J ends, which lost 7 bases and 2 bases, there was a span of 10 bases. The CDR3 nucleotides read TGTGCCAGCACGGGCGGGACCACAGATACGCAGTATTTT. Translation gives CASTGGTTDTQYF.

This rearrangement joins TRBV4-1 to TRBJ2-3; TRBD1 matches 12 bases. Losses at the gene ends were 0 bases for V and 6 bases for J; bases not matched to a gene: 4. Germline CDR1 is MGHRA and CDR2 is YSYEKL. The CDR3 loop spans 16 amino acids. Here the CDR3 DNA reads TGCGCCAGCAGCCAAGAACCGGGACAGGGGGCGGATACGCAGTATTTT. This sequence encodes CASSQEPGQGADTQYF.

The sample holds many counts of this clonotype. V and J are TRBV11-2 and TRBJ1-6, with a possible D match to TRBD1 (6 bases). Per the germline V gene, CDR1 is SGHAT and CDR2 is FQNNGV. Trimming stripped 5 bases from V and 10 bases from J, with 15 bases between. This CDR3 is 14 amino acids long. For the CDR3, the DNA is TGTGCCAGCAGCCCTCGGCAGGGGTGGTCACCCCTCCACTTT. Translation: CASSPRQGWSPLHF.

This chain links TRBV6-5 with TRBJ2-1; D perhaps matches TRBD1 (6 bases). The CDR3 contains 14 residues. Germline lookup yields CDR1 MNHEY and CDR2 SVGAGI. Between the trimmed V and J ends, which lost 0 bases and 8 bases, there was a span of 11 bases. CDR3 sequence: CASSYSLAGDEQFF. CDR3 DNA sequence: TGTGCCAGCAGTTACTCCCTGGCAGGGGATGAGCAGTTCTTC.